This T cell receptor (beta chain) came from a study of T cells in Graves' hyperthyroidism and ophthalmopathy (dated by TCRdb to between 2018 and 2020). General notes on the study: Peripheral blood was collected at initial diagnosis, before any treatment. To identify distinguishing TCR V-J signatures, a discovery cohort of around 100 patients was used, comprising 40 to 45 with Graves' ophthalmopathy and approximately 57 with stable Graves' hyperthyroidism. Prospective prediction of ophthalmopathy was tested in an independent validation cohort of some 20 hyperthyroidism patients and 17 patients who later progressed to ophthalmopathy. For training and testing, the 80 to 100 patients in the discovery cohort were randomly divided in a 7:3 ratio. The study also compared thyroid tissue and blood T-cell repertoires from a handful of Graves' hyperthyroidism patients. After sampling, hyperthyroidism patients received methimazole starting at 30 mg daily, and ophthalmopathy patients received high-dose intravenous methylprednisolone. According to the paper, TCR Vbeta CDR3 sequencing was carried out on approximately 140 peripheral blood samples, which came from around 43 ophthalmopathy, fewer than 80 hyperthyroidism and approximately 17 progressor patients.

Hyperthyroidism patients were aged 18 to 65 years and newly diagnosed, with disease duration of less than 2 months. Any patient with an uncontrolled infection, another autoimmune disease, pregnancy or lactation was excluded. Diagnoses were based on clinical symptoms, serum thyroxine and TRAb, thyroid ultrasound and orbital computed tomography. Blood from progressor patients was drawn when they were first diagnosed with hyperthyroidism, before any ophthalmopathy symptoms appeared. PBMCs were separated from under 12 ml of fresh peripheral blood using Ficoll-Paque density gradient centrifugation. Progressor patients were defined as those initially diagnosed with Graves' hyperthyroidism in whom ophthalmopathy developed during follow-up. Trizol reagent was used to extract total RNA, and RNA quality was then checked on an Agilent 2100 Bioanalyzer. General findings and caveats noted by the study authors: No statistical method was used to fix the sample size in advance, and group allocation was not hidden from the investigators. A 13 V-J signature model separated ophthalmopathy from stable hyperthyroidism, with around 90% sensitivity and around 84% specificity in cross-validation and 80%/75% in testing. During validation, the model predicted progression to ophthalmopathy a median of around six months ahead of onset, with around 71% sensitivity and less than 85% specificity. Blood samples also contained most of the expanded thyroid clonotypes (frequency above 0.001), which suggests that blood repertoires may reflect thyroid immune responses.

This clonotype was seen repeatedly, ten times or more. Its cognate antigen has yet to be identified. No base quality information exists; no much larger clone differs at one position. V is shortened by 4 bases, J by 3 bases, and the region joining them spans 7 bases. The germline V gene specifies SGHRS as CDR1 and YFSETQ as CDR2. The CDR3 spans 12 residues, from the cysteine through the phenylalanine. Only the CDR3 region is kept as DNA, spanning 36 bases read in frame from base 1. The TCR beta CDR3 regions were amplified from the RNA transcripts. A first-round RT-PCR of the TCR CDR3 used the HTBI primer set with the Qiagen OneStep RT-PCR kit. Libraries were constructed in a second round of multiplex PCR, after which size selection and purification were carried out. Libraries were sequenced paired-end with 100 bp reads on an Illumina HiSeq2000. The original pipeline was this. SOAPnuke was used to process the raw data, removing reads that contained adapters or uncalled bases, had a mean Phred below 15, or lacked an exact match to the constant primer or identifier. High-quality paired reads were merged using COPE v1.2.5, and each unique nucleotide sequence was defined as a clonotype. MiTCR v1.1 was used to align the clonotypes against IMGT TRBV, TRBD and TRBJ reference segments. The analysis included only V-J combinations with a frequency above 0.0001, which together covered over 98% of the repertoires. A TCS score was defined as the ratio of F50 (clonal expansion) to E x V (chaos), with BLOSUM62-based TCRdist applied between CDR3 peptides within each V-J. Welch's t-statistics and random forest reduced 500 to 650 V-J features to roughly 13, which were used in a naive Bayes classifier (R e1071). TCRdb reworked the public reads: Q25 trimming with fastp, MiXCR clone assembly, productive beta chains retained. Under each unique CDR3 protein, matching rows form one entry showing the most common genes and DNA. The V and J calls were determined by TCRdb, not by the authors. This sample comprises 550,000 to 650,000 distinct CDR3 sequences, approximately 15% of them detected only once. 5.5% to 7.5% of the sample goes to the ten largest clones.

This receptor was identified in a woman between 25 and 40 years old with Graves' hyperthyroidism that later progressed to Graves' ophthalmopathy. The sample taken for sequencing was blood. The chain is encoded by TRBV5-1 joined to TRBJ1-2; the D gene cannot be named for sure. The nucleotides read TGCGCCAGCAGCCCGGATGACTATGGCTACACCTTC. Its protein is CASSPDDYGYTF.